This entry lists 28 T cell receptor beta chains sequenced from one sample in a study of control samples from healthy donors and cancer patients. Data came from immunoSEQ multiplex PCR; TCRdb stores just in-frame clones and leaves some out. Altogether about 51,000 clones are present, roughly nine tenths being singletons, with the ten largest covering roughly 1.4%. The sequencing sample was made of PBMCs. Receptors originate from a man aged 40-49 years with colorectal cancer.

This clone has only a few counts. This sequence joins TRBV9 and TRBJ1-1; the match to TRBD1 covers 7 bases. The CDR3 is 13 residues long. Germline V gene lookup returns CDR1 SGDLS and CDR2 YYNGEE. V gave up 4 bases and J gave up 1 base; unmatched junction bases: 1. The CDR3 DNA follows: TGTGCCAGCAGCCAGGGGGGGAACACTGAAGCTTTCTTT. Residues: CASSQGGNTEAFF.

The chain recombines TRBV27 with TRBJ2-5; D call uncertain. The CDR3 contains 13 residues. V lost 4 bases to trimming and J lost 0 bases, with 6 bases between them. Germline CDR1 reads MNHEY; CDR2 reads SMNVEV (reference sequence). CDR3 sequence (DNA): TGTGCCAGCAGTTGGGCCGACCAAGAGACCCAGTACTTC. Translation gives CASSWADQETQYF.

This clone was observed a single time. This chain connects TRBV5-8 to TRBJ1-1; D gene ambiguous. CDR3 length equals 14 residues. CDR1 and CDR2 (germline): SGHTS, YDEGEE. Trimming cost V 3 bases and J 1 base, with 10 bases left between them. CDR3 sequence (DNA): TGTGCCAGCAGCTATCCAAGACAGAACACTGAAGCTTTCTTT. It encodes CASSYPRQNTEAFF.

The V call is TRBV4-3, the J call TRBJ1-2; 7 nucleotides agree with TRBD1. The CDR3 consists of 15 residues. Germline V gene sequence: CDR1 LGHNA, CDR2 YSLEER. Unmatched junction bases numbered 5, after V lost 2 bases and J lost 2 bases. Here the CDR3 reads CASSQLLTGNYGYTF. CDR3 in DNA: TGCGCCAGCAGCCAACTCTTGACAGGGAACTATGGCTACACCTTC.

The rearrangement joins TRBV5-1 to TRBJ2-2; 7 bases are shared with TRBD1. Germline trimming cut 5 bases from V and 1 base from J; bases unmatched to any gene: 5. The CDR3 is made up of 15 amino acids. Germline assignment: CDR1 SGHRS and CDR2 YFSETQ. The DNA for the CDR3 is TGCGCCAGCAGGCCCGGGACAGTGAACACCGGGGAGCTGTTTTTT. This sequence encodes CASRPGTVNTGELFF.

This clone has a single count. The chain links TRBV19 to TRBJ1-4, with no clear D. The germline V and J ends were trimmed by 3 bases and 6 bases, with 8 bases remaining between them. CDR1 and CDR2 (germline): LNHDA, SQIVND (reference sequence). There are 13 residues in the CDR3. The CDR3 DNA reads TGTGCCAGTAGTATTTGGCTAGATGAAAAACTGTTTTTT. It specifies CASSIWLDEKLFF.

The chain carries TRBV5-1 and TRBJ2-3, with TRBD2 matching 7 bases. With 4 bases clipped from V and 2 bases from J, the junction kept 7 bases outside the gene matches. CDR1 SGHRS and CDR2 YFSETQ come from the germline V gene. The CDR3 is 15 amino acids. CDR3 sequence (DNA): TGCGCCAGCAGCCTGGAGGGAGGGACCACAGATACGCAGTATTTT. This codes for CASSLEGGTTDTQYF.

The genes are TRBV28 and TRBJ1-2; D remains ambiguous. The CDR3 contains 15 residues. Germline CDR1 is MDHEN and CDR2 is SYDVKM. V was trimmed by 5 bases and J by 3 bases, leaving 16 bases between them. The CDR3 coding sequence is TGTGCCAGCAGTCCGGACGGGTTCTCGTACTATGGCTACACCTTC. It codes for CASSPDGFSYYGYTF.

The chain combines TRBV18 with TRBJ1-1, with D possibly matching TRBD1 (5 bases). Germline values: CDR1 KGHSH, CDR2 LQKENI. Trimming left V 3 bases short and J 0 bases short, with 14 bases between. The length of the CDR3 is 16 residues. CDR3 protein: CASSPIATDMNTEAFF. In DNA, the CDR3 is TGTGCCAGCTCACCCATTGCGACGGACATGAACACTGAAGCTTTCTTT.

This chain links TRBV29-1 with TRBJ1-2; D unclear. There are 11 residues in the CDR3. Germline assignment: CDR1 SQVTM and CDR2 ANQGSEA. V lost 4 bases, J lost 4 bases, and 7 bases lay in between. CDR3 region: CSVAPLYGYTF. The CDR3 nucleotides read TGCAGCGTTGCCCCCCTCTATGGCTACACCTTC.

As DNA, the CDR3 is TGTGCTAGTGGATTTAGCTCGACTAGCTATTCCTACAATGAGCAGTTCTTC. It encodes CASGFSSTSYSYNEQFF. This chain links TRBV12-5 with TRBJ2-1, with 7 bases aligning to TRBD2. The CDR3 contains 17 residues. Germline V CDR1 and CDR2: LGHNT, FRNRAP. V dropped 6 bases and J dropped 1; count of bases not matched to a gene: 12.

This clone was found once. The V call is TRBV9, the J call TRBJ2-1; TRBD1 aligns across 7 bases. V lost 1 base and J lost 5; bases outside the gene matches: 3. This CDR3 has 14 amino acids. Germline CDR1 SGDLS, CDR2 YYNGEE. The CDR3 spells CASSVKGANNEQFF. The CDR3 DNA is TGTGCCAGCAGCGTAAAGGGGGCCAACAATGAGCAGTTCTTC.

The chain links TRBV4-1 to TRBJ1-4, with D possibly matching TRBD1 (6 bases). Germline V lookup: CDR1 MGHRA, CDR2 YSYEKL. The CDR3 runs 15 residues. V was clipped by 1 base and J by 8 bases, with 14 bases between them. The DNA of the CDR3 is TGCGCCAGCAGCCAAGCGGCAGGGGCATGGGAAAAACTGTTTTTT. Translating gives CASSQAAGAWEKLFF.

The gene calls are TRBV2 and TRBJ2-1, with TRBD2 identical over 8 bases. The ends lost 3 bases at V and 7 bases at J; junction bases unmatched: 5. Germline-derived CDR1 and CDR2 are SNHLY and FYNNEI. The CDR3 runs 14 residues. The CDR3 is CASSEASGRNEQFF. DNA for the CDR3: TGTGCCAGCAGTGAGGCTAGCGGGCGGAATGAGCAGTTCTTC.

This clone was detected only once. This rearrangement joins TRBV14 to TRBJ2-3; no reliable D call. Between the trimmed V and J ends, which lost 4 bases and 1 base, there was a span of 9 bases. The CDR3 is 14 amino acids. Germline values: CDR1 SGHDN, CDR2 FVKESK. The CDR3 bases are TGTGCCAGCAGCCGAAGAAGTGGCACAGATACGCAGTATTTT. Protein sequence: CASSRRSGTDTQYF. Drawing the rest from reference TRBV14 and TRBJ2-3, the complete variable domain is EAGVTQFPSHSVIEKGQTVTLRCDPISGHDNLYWYRRVMGKEIKFLLHFVKESKQDESGMPNNRFLAERTGGTYSTLKVQPAELEDSGVYFCASSRRSGTDTQYFGPGTRLTVL.

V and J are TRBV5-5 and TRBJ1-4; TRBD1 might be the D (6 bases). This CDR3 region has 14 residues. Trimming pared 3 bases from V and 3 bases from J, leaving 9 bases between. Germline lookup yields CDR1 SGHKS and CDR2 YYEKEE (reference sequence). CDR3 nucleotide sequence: TGTGCCAGCAGCTCCAGGGGTGCTAATGAAAAACTGTTTTTT. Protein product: CASSSRGANEKLFF.

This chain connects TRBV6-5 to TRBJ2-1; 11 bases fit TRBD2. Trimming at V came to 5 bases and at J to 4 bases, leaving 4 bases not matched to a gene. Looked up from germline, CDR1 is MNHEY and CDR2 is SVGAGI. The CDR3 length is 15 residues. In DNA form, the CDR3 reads TGTGCCAGCAGTCCCGGGACTAGCGGTTACAATGAGCAGTTCTTC. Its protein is CASSPGTSGYNEQFF.

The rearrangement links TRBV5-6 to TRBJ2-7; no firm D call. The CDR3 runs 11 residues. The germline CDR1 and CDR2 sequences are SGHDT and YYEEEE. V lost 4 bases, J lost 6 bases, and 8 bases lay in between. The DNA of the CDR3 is TGTGCCAGCAGCCTGGGGTTCGAGCAGTACTTC. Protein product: CASSLGFEQYF. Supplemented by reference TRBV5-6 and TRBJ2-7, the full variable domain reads DAGVTQSPTHLIKTRGQQVTLRCSPKSGHDTVSWYQQALGQGPQFIFQYYEEEERQRGNFPDRFSGHQFPNYSSELNVNALLLGDSALYLCASSLGFEQYFGPGTRLTVT.

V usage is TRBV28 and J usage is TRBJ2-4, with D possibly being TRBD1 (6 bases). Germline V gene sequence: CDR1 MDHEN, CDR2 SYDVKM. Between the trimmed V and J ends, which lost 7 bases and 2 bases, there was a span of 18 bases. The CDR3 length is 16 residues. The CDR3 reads CASTRLGGITKNIQYF. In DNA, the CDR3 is TGTGCCAGCACCCGGTTAGGGGGTATCACCAAAAACATTCAGTACTTC. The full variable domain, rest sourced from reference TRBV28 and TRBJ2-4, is DVKVTQSSRYLVKRTGEKVFLECVQDMDHENMFWYRQDPGLGLRLIYFSYDVKMKEKGDIPEGYSVSREKKERFSLILESASTNQTSMYLCASTRLGGITKNIQYFGAGTRLSVL.

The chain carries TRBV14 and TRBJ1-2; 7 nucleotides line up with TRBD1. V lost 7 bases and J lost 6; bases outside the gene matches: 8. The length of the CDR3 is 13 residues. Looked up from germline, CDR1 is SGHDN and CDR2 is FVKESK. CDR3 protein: CASTPGTGDGYTF. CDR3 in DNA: TGTGCCAGCACCCCGGGAACAGGGGATGGCTACACCTTC.

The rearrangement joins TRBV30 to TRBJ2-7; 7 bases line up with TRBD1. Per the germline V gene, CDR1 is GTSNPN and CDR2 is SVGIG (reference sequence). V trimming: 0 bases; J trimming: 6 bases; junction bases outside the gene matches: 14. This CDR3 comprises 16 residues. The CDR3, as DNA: TGTGCCTGGAGTGTTATTATTGGACAGGCCTCCGGCGAGCAGTACTTC. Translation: CAWSVIIGQASGEQYF.

CDR3 nucleotides: TGCGCCAGCAGCTTGGGGGGGACTAGCGGGAGAGGACAGTTCTTC. This encodes CASSLGGTSGRGQFF. The chain joins TRBV5-1 to TRBJ2-1, with 14 bases matching TRBD2. V gave up 0 bases and J gave up 13 bases; unmatched junction bases: 6. The CDR3 contains 15 residues. The germline gives CDR1 SGHRS, CDR2 YFSETQ.

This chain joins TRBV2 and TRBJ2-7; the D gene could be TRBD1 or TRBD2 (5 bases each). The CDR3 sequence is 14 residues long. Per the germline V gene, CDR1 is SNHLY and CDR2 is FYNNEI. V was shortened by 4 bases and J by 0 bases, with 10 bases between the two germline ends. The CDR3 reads CASSVGTISYEQYF. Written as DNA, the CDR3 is TGTGCCAGCAGTGTCGGGACGATCTCCTACGAGCAGTACTTC.

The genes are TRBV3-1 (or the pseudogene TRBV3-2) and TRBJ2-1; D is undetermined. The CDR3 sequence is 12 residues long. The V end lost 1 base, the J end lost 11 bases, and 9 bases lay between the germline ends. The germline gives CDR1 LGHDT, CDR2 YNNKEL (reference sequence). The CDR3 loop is CASSQVPHQQFF. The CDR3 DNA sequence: TGTGCCAGCAGCCAAGTGCCCCACCAGCAGTTCTTC.

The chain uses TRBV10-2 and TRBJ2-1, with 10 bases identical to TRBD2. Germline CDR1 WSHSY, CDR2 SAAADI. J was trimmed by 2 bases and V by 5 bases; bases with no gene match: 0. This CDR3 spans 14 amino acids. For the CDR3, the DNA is TGCGCCAGCAGTACTAGCGGGGCCTACAATGAGCAGTTCTTC. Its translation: CASSTSGAYNEQFF.

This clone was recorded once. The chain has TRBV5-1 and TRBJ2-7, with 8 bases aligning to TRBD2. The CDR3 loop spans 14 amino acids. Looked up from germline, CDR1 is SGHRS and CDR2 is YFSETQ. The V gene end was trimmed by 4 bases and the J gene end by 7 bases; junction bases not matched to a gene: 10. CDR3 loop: CASSGAGGFLEQYF. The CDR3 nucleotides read TGCGCCAGCAGCGGGGCGGGAGGCTTCTTGGAGCAGTACTTC.

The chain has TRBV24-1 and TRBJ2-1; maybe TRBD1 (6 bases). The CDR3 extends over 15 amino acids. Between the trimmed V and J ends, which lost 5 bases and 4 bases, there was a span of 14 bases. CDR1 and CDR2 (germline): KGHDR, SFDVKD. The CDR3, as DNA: TGTGCCACCAGTGGATACGGGACAACATACAATGAGCAGTTCTTC. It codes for CATSGYGTTYNEQFF.

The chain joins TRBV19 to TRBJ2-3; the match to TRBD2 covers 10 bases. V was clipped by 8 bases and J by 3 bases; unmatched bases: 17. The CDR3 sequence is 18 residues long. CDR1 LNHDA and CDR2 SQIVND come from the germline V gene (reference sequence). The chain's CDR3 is CASGSGRPNRPPTDTQYF. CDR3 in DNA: TGTGCCAGTGGTAGCGGGAGGCCAAACCGTCCCCCAACAGATACGCAGTATTTT.